A single sample gave rise to the 13 T cell receptor beta chains below, sequenced in a study of T-cell memory formation after mild COVID-19. TCRdb re-called the 5' RACE reads with MiXCR, one entry per CDR3 protein. The sample has about 470,000 distinct CDR3 sequences; around a sixth are singletons. Sequenced: PBMCs or a T cell subset sorted from them (not recorded which). The receptors come from an adult woman who had mild COVID-19 (a few samples of this study predate the infection). Cell type and time point are not known.

The J gene is TRBJ1-1, the V gene TRBV7-6; D ambiguous. The CDR3 runs 21 residues. V lost 1 base and J 0 bases, leaving 27 bases between the germline ends. Germline CDR1 is SGHVS and CDR2 is FNYEAQ. The CDR3 DNA sequence: TGTGCCAGCAGCTTAGGCAGAGGATTAGGTGGTGGAGGCGCGGTGAACACTGAAGCTTTCTTT. This codes for CASSLGRGLGGGGAVNTEAFF.

This chain connects TRBV10-3 to TRBJ2-7; perhaps TRBD2 as D (5 bases). The germline V gene encodes CDR1 ENHRY and CDR2 SYGVKD. Deletions cut 4 bases from V and 4 bases from J, with 5 bases between. The CDR3 is 11 residues long. The CDR3 coding sequence is TGTGCCATCAGTGGAGGGTACGAGCAGTACTTC. Translating it yields CAISGGYEQYF.

This clonotype was observed a few times. This sequence joins TRBV20-1 and TRBJ2-1, with 10 bases aligning to TRBD2. The CDR3 sequence is 16 residues long. Losses at the gene ends were 4 bases for V and 4 bases for J; bases not matched to a gene: 10. Germline CDR1 DFQATT, CDR2 SNEGSKA (reference sequence). The CDR3 nucleotides read TGCAGTGCTAACATATTCCTAGCGGGGGTTTACAATGAGCAGTTCTTC. This translates into CSANIFLAGVYNEQFF.

The chain combines TRBV27 with TRBJ2-7; 8 positions match TRBD2. CDR1 and CDR2 from the germline V gene are MNHEY and SMNVEV (reference sequence). The CDR3 consists of 13 residues. V was clipped by 3 bases and J by 4 bases; unmatched bases: 2. This CDR3 reads CASSFRGGYEQYF. DNA of the CDR3: TGTGCCAGCAGTTTTCGGGGGGGATACGAGCAGTACTTC.

The rearrangement uses TRBV12-3 or TRBV12-4 and TRBJ2-5, with 7 bases lining up with TRBD1. Germline trimming cut 5 bases from V and 5 bases from J; bases unmatched to any gene: 11. This CDR3 has 15 amino acids. DNA for the CDR3: TGTGCCAGCAGTAGCGACATTCAGGGGGTGGAGACCCAGTACTTC. This codes for CASSSDIQGVETQYF.

This clonotype was seen only a few times. V usage is TRBV7-8 and J usage is TRBJ2-1, with TRBD2 as a possible D gene (6 bases). Trimming stripped 5 bases from V and 13 bases from J, with 15 bases between. The germline CDR1 and CDR2 sequences are SGHVS and FQNEAQ. This CDR3 contains 12 residues. The CDR3, as DNA: TGTGCCAGCAGCCTAACTAGCTTCCAACAGTTCTTC. Its translation is CASSLTSFQQFF.

This clonotype has more than one count but fewer than ten. V gene TRBV11-3 combines with J gene TRBJ2-1; 9 bases align to TRBD2. The CDR3 is 14 residues long. Looked up from germline, CDR1 is SGHNT and CDR2 is YENEEA. V shed 2 bases, J shed 8 bases, and the junction held 4 bases outside the gene matches. The CDR3 DNA follows: TGTGCCAGCAGCTTACTAGCGGGATCATATGAGCAGTTCTTC. Amino acid sequence: CASSLLAGSYEQFF.

This clonotype was observed a few times. V usage is TRBV3-1 and J usage is TRBJ2-7, with a weak D call TRBD2 (6 bases). The V gene's germline CDR1 is LGHDT and CDR2 YNNKEL (reference sequence). The CDR3 sequence is 13 residues long. The V gene lost 4 bases and the J gene lost 2 bases, with 9 bases spanning the gap. This CDR3 is CASSPRETYEQYF. As DNA, the CDR3 is TGTGCCAGCAGCCCCCGGGAGACCTACGAGCAGTACTTC.

This clonotype was seen at least ten times. The rearrangement uses TRBV19 and TRBJ1-5, with 10 nucleotides matching TRBD1. The junction had 5 bases not matched to a gene; V was cut back by 0 bases and J by 6 bases. The CDR3 spans 16 residues. The germline V gene has CDR1 LNHDA and CDR2 SQIVND (reference sequence). CDR3 coding DNA: TGTGCCAGTAGTATAGAGACCGGGACAGGGGTTCAGCCCCAGCATTTT. Its translation: CASSIETGTGVQPQHF.

This clonotype was picked up a small number of times. V and J are TRBV11-2 and TRBJ1-1; D not resolved. This CDR3 contains 13 residues. Germline CDR1 reads SGHAT; CDR2 reads FQNNGV. Trimming cost V 5 bases and J 5 bases, with 12 bases left between them. CDR3 sequence: CASSRTPETEAFF. The CDR3 DNA reads TGTGCCAGCAGCCGAACCCCTGAGACTGAAGCTTTCTTT.

The chain carries TRBV12-3 or TRBV12-4 and TRBJ1-1; the D gene is possibly TRBD1 (5 bases). This CDR3 comprises 16 residues. V gave up 3 bases and J gave up 4 bases, with 18 bases separating them. CDR3: CASSFFGGPESTEAFF. The CDR3 bases are TGTGCCAGCAGTTTTTTCGGGGGTCCGGAAAGCACTGAAGCTTTCTTT.

Concerning this clonotype itself: This may arise from a read error, as a much more abundant clone is one base away. The rearrangement links TRBV7-8 to TRBJ2-3; a possible D gene is TRBD1 (6 bases). The CDR3 spans 14 residues. CDR1 and CDR2 (germline): SGHVS, FQNEAQ. This chain's CDR3 is CASSPQGFTDAQYF. The CDR3 coding sequence is TGTGCCAGCAGTCCACAGGGCTTCACAGATGCGCAGTATTTT. Full variable domain (remainder filled in from reference TRBV7-8 and TRBJ2-3): GAGVSQSPRYKVAKRGQDVALRCDPISGHVSLFWYQQALGQGPEFLTYFQNEAQLDKSGLPSDRFFAERPEGSVSTLKIQRTQQEDSAVYLCASSPQGFTDAQYFGPGTRLTVL.

The chain carries TRBV24-1 and TRBJ1-5; the match to TRBD1 covers 9 bases. This CDR3 comprises 15 residues. The V gene's germline CDR1 is KGHDR and CDR2 SFDVKD. The V gene end was trimmed by 5 bases and the J gene end by 7 bases; junction bases not matched to a gene: 8. In DNA, the CDR3 is TGTGCCACCAGTGCGGCCGGGACAGGGCCCCAGCCCCAGCATTTT. The encoded protein is CATSAAGTGPQPQHF.